These 13 T cell receptor beta chains share one sample of origin, sequenced in a study of siplizumab effects on memory and regulatory T cells. TCRdb's copy holds only in-frame clones and misses some; the assay was immunoSEQ multiplex PCR. The sample has about 94,000 clones; approximately 93% are singletons. Sequencing was performed on non-Treg CD4+ T cells sorted from blood. Receptors originate from a human donor in good health.

The J gene is TRBJ1-5, the V gene TRBV4-3; 9 bases fit TRBD1. With 3 bases clipped from V and 7 bases from J, the junction kept 1 base outside the gene matches. This CDR3 has 13 amino acids. Germline V gene lookup returns CDR1 LGHNA and CDR2 YSLEER. The CDR3 loop reads CASSQDRGQPQHF. The CDR3 DNA sequence: TGCGCCAGCAGCCAGGACAGGGGACAGCCCCAGCATTTT.

With respect to this clone: At one end the junction does not follow the germline gene, possibly because of a read error. CDR3 nucleotide sequence: TGTGCCAGCAGATTAGCGGGCCGGGGGGATGAGCAGTTCTTC. This gives the protein CASRLAGRGDEQFF. This rearrangement joins TRBV7-2 to TRBJ2-1; 7 positions agree with TRBD2. CDR1 SGHTA and CDR2 FQGNSA come from the germline V gene. The CDR3 extends over 14 amino acids.

This chain uses TRBV5-6 with TRBJ2-3; D possibly corresponds to TRBD2 (5 bases). V lost 4 bases and J 0 bases, leaving 12 bases between the germline ends. The length of the CDR3 is 15 residues. Germline values: CDR1 SGHDT, CDR2 YYEEEE. The CDR3 loop is CASSLLARSTDTQYF. In DNA, the CDR3 is TGTGCCAGCAGCCTTTTAGCGCGAAGCACAGATACGCAGTATTTT.

The rearrangement joins TRBV11-3 to TRBJ2-1; D uncertain. The length of the CDR3 is 12 residues. CDR1 is SGHNT, CDR2 YENEEA, per germline. V lost 5 bases and J lost 9, with 11 bases in between. CDR3 DNA: TGTGCCAGCAGCACCACAGTCCGTGAGCAGTTCTTC. Protein sequence: CASSTTVREQFF.

This chain connects TRBV18 to TRBJ1-1; 12 nucleotides match TRBD1. Germline CDR1 KGHSH, CDR2 LQKENI. CDR3 length: 15 residues. The junction had 3 bases not matched to a gene; V was cut back by 0 bases and J by 7 bases. The CDR3 DNA sequence: TGTGCCAGCTCACCACCCGGGACAGGGGGCTTTGAAGCTTTCTTT. Its translation: CASSPPGTGGFEAFF. The variable domain in full, completed from reference TRBV18 and TRBJ1-1, reads NAGVMQNPRHLVRRRGQEARLRCSPMKGHSHVYWYRQLPEEGLKFMVYLQKENIIDESGMPKERFSAEFPKEGPSILRIQQVVRGDSAAYFCASSPPGTGGFEAFFGQGTRLTVV.

V and J are TRBV27 and TRBJ2-5; D call uncertain. With the DNA end fitting TRBJ2-7 better, the J assignment may be wrong. Germline CDR1 and CDR2: MNHEY and SMNVEV (reference sequence). The CDR3 has 14 amino acids. Here the CDR3 DNA reads TGTGCCAGCAGTTTGGCCAGAAACTCCTACGAGCAGTACTTC. This codes for CASSLARNSYEQYF.

The genes are TRBV5-1 and TRBJ1-1, with 9 nucleotides matching TRBD1. The CDR3 covers 15 residues. Per the germline V gene, CDR1 is SGHRS and CDR2 is YFSETQ. V lost 6 bases to trimming and J lost 1 base; unmatched junction nucleotides: 7. CDR3: CASTNMGQGNTEAFF. CDR3 DNA sequence: TGCGCCAGCACTAATATGGGACAGGGGAACACTGAAGCTTTCTTT.

The chain combines TRBV25-1 with TRBJ1-1; D might be TRBD1 (6 bases). Germline V gives CDR1 MGHDK, CDR2 SYGVNS. The CDR3 spans 14 residues. The ends were cut back, 2 bases at V and 4 bases at J, with 11 bases in the middle. The CDR3, as DNA: TGTGCCAGCAGTGAAAAGGGCAGGGGCACTGAAGCTTTCTTT. Its translation is CASSEKGRGTEAFF.

Here the CDR3 reads CASSLQANTEAFF. The CDR3 DNA is TGTGCCAGCAGCTTACAAGCGAACACTGAAGCTTTCTTT. This chain connects TRBV7-3 to TRBJ1-1, with D hard to call. The germline CDR1 and CDR2 sequences are SGHTA and FQGTGA. Trimming pared 2 bases from V and 1 base from J, leaving 5 bases between. This CDR3 is 13 amino acids long. The full variable domain, in which reference TRBV7-3 and TRBJ1-1 provide the parts outside the CDR3, is GAGVSQTPSNKVTEKGKYVELRCDPISGHTALYWYRQSLGQGPEFLIYFQGTGAADDSGLPNDRFFAVRPEGSVSTLKIQRTERGDSAVYLCASSLQANTEAFFGQGTRLTVV.

CDR3 nucleotide sequence: TGCGCCAGCAGCACAGGGCAGGGGTCGGCTGAAGCTTTCTTT. It specifies CASSTGQGSAEAFF. The chain joins TRBV5-1 to TRBJ1-1; weak D call: TRBD1 (6 bases). CDR1 SGHRS and CDR2 YFSETQ come from the germline V gene. This CDR3 has 14 residues. V lost 4 bases and J lost 6, with 16 bases in between.

J is TRBJ1-1 and V is TRBV19, with D possibly TRBD1 on 6 matching bases. CDR3 length: 17 amino acids. Trimming stripped 6 bases from V and 1 base from J, with 21 bases between. Germline CDR1 is LNHDA and CDR2 is SQIVND (reference sequence). DNA for the CDR3: TGTGCCAGTAGCCGAGGGGGGGGGCCTCCTGGGAACACTGAAGCTTTCTTT. Protein sequence: CASSRGGGPPGNTEAFF. Using reference TRBV19 and TRBJ1-1 for the parts outside the CDR3, the full variable domain is DGGITQSPKYLFRKEGQNVTLSCEQNLNHDAMYWYRQDPGQGLRLIYYSQIVNDFQKGDIAEGYSVSREKKESFPLTVTSAQKNPTAFYLCASSRGGGPPGNTEAFFGQGTRLTVV.

V gene TRBV30 combines with J gene TRBJ1-4; D not certain. Germline CDR1 reads GTSNPN; CDR2 reads SVGIG (reference sequence). The CDR3 covers 12 residues. Trimming shortened V by 4 bases and J by 8 bases, and 11 bases separated the two germline ends. The CDR3 bases are TGTGCCTGGATGAAAGGGAGCGAAAAACTGTTTTTT. This encodes CAWMKGSEKLFF. Together with reference TRBV30 and TRBJ1-4, the CDR3 gives the full variable domain: SQTIHQWPATLVQPVGSPLSLECTVEGTSNPNLYWYRQAAGRGLQLLFYSVGIGQISSEVPQNLSASRPQDRQFILSSKKLLLSDSGFYLCAWMKGSEKLFFGSGTQLSVL.

The chain recombines TRBV19 with TRBJ2-3, with D perhaps being TRBD1 or TRBD2 (6 bases each). V lost 7 bases and J 6 bases, leaving 23 bases between the germline ends. Germline V gene lookup returns CDR1 LNHDA and CDR2 SQIVND (reference sequence). This CDR3 has 16 residues. As DNA, the CDR3 is TGTGCCAGTACCTCTATCGGGGGCCTGGATGTGGATACGCAGTATTTT. Residues: CASTSIGGLDVDTQYF.